These 6 T cell receptor beta chains were sequenced from one sample in a study of T cell responses to AZD1222 COVID-19 vaccine. Clones were sequenced by immunoSEQ multiplex PCR, and TCRdb holds only the in-frame ones, with some missing. The sample has fewer than 130,000 clones, about 90% seen once. Sequenced here: peripheral blood, sampled 28 days after the second AZD1222 dose. These receptors came from an adult who received the AZD1222 COVID-19 vaccine.

V and J are TRBV6-1 and TRBJ1-2; D gene unclear. The CDR3 covers 16 residues. Trimming removed 1 base at V and 1 base at J, with 13 bases between. Germline-derived CDR1 and CDR2 are MNHNS and SASEGT. This chain's CDR3 is CASSEGSQVINYGYTF. CDR3 bases: TGTGCCAGCAGTGAAGGGTCCCAAGTTATTAACTATGGCTACACCTTC.

This rearrangement joins TRBV11-2 to TRBJ1-5; D call uncertain. The CDR3 is made up of 14 amino acids. V was pared by 3 bases and J by 2 bases, with 8 bases between. CDR1 is SGHAT and CDR2 is FQNNGV in the germline V gene. The CDR3 nucleotides are TGTGCCAGCAGCTTCAACGCGGGCAATCAGCCCCAGCATTTT. It specifies CASSFNAGNQPQHF.

This clone was recorded once. The rearrangement uses TRBV6-6 and TRBJ1-1; D gene unclear. The length of the CDR3 is 16 residues. Between the trimmed V and J ends, which lost 0 bases and 6 bases, there was a span of 17 bases. Per germline, CDR1 MNHNY and CDR2 SVGAGI (reference sequence). This chain's CDR3 is CASSYSSRGPPSEAFF. The DNA of the CDR3 is TGTGCCAGCAGTTACTCCTCTCGCGGACCCCCATCTGAAGCTTTCTTT.

V usage is TRBV5-8 and J usage is TRBJ1-5, with D possibly being TRBD1 (5 bases). The CDR3 spans 13 residues. Germline CDR1 and CDR2: SGHTS and YDEGEE. Trimming shortened V by 7 bases and J by 4 bases, and 12 bases separated the two germline ends. This CDR3 reads CASRHEGNQPQHF. The CDR3 DNA reads TGTGCCAGCCGCCACGAGGGGAATCAGCCCCAGCATTTT.

This sequence joins TRBV27 and TRBJ1-1; no definite D call. The CDR3 is 17 residues long. The V end lost 1 base, the J end lost 3 bases, and 18 bases lay between the germline ends. CDR1 and CDR2 from the germline V gene are MNHEY and SMNVEV (reference sequence). CDR3 protein: CASSLWQPNIVYTEAFF. In DNA form, the CDR3 reads TGTGCCAGCAGTTTATGGCAGCCAAACATCGTCTACACTGAAGCTTTCTTT.

The J gene is TRBJ2-3, the V gene TRBV5-1; 9 nucleotides match TRBD1. There are 15 residues in the CDR3. Trimming cost V 4 bases and J 3 bases; bases outside gene matches: 6. Germline assignment: CDR1 SGHRS and CDR2 YFSETQ. Here the CDR3 reads CASSAGTGQTDTQYF. Here the CDR3 DNA reads TGCGCCAGCAGCGCCGGGACAGGGCAAACAGATACGCAGTATTTT.